Shown below are 16 T cell receptor beta chains from a single sample sequenced in a study of T cells in Graves' hyperthyroidism and ophthalmopathy. Amplified TCR beta CDR3 regions came from RNA transcripts. TCR CDR3 underwent first-round RT-PCR with the HTBI primer set. MiXCR was run by TCRdb on the multiplex PCR reads, yielding one entry per CDR3 protein. This sample has some 460,000 distinct CDR3 sequences, with around a sixth found just once. Source material: blood. These TCRs come from a woman aged 18-35 years with Graves' hyperthyroidism.

V usage is TRBV13 and J usage is TRBJ2-4, with 9 bases aligning to TRBD1. Germline V lookup: CDR1 PRHDT, CDR2 FYEKMQ (reference sequence). This CDR3 has 17 amino acids. Germline trimming cut 3 bases from V and 8 bases from J; bases unmatched to any gene: 14. CDR3 coding DNA: TGTGCCAGCAGCTTTCTCATAGAGGGACAGGGTAGGGACATTCAGTACTTC. Its protein is CASSFLIEGQGRDIQYF.

This clonotype was recorded many times. The chain couples TRBV5-5 to TRBJ2-2; 7 bases line up with TRBD2. CDR1 is SGHKS, CDR2 YYEKEE, per germline (reference sequence). This CDR3 has 14 amino acids. Trimming cost V 4 bases and J 10 bases; bases outside gene matches: 10. The CDR3 DNA follows: TGTGCCAGCAGCACCGAACTAGCGAAGGAGGAGCTGTTTTTT. Its translation: CASSTELAKEELFF.

This clonotype occurred many times. The chain joins TRBV4-1 to TRBJ2-1; D possibly corresponds to TRBD2 (5 bases). V was trimmed by 0 bases and J by 9 bases, leaving 18 bases between them. CDR1 MGHRA and CDR2 YSYEKL come from the germline V gene. This CDR3 spans 16 amino acids. CDR3 sequence: CASSQDWTQILGEQFF. The CDR3 nucleotides read TGCGCCAGCAGCCAAGACTGGACTCAAATTTTAGGTGAGCAGTTCTTC.

This clonotype was detected only a few times. Sequence at one end of the junction differs from germline and may be a read error. The V and J genes are TRBV6-2 or TRBV6-3 and TRBJ2-3; 7 bases match TRBD2. Germline V gives CDR1 MNHEY, CDR2 SVGEGT. The CDR3 consists of 16 residues. The CDR3, as DNA: TGTGCCAGCAGTTACGGGGCTAGCGGTAGCACGGATACGCAGTATTTT. This codes for CASSYGASGSTDTQYF.

This clonotype was seen ten or more times. J is TRBJ1-6 and V is TRBV2, with D maybe TRBD1 (6 bases). Germline V gene data show CDR1 as SNHLY and CDR2 as FYNNEI. The CDR3 consists of 14 residues. V shed 6 bases and J shed 9 bases, with 15 bases lying between them. CDR3 protein: CASSLRDIGSPLHF. The CDR3 DNA follows: TGTGCCAGCAGCCTCCGGGACATCGGTTCACCCCTCCACTTT.

This clonotype was detected a few times. The chain is built from TRBV29-1 and TRBJ2-1; TRBD2 matches 8 bases. J gave up 4 bases and V 4 bases, and 3 bases lay outside the gene matches. The length of the CDR3 is 13 residues. Per the germline V gene, CDR1 is SQVTM and CDR2 is ANQGSEA. CDR3 protein: CSVASGGYNEQFF. The CDR3 coding sequence is TGCAGCGTTGCCAGCGGGGGATACAATGAGCAGTTCTTC.

This clonotype was seen many times. V gene TRBV2 combines with J gene TRBJ2-7, with TRBD2 matching 11 bases. V was pared by 6 bases and J by 6 bases, with 10 bases of the junction left unmatched. The CDR3 contains 15 residues. Germline V gene lookup returns CDR1 SNHLY and CDR2 FYNNEI. DNA for the CDR3: TGTGCCAGCAGCGGCAAGACTAGCGGGAAGCGCGAGCAGTACTTC. It translates to CASSGKTSGKREQYF.

This clonotype was recorded at least ten times. The chain recombines TRBV5-5 with TRBJ2-2; 10 bases line up with TRBD1. With V trimmed by 0 bases and J by 8 bases, 10 bases remained unmatched. The CDR3 runs 17 residues. Germline-derived CDR1 and CDR2 are SGHKS and YYEKEE (reference sequence). CDR3 amino acids: CASSLVAGTGVSGELFF. CDR3 nucleotides: TGTGCCAGCAGCTTGGTAGCCGGGACAGGGGTATCAGGGGAGCTGTTTTTT.

This clonotype was counted at least ten times. J is TRBJ2-7 and V is TRBV28, with TRBD1 matching 7 bases. Looked up from germline, CDR1 is MDHEN and CDR2 is SYDVKM. V was clipped by 2 bases and J by 2 bases; unmatched bases: 12. There are 17 residues in the CDR3. The CDR3 region has the DNA TGTGCCAGCAGTTTACAACTCGGGACAGCCTTGACCTACGAGCAGTACTTC. Encoded protein: CASSLQLGTALTYEQYF.

A note on this clonotype: A read error may be the cause here, since a much bigger clone is one base away. The chain combines TRBV6-1 with TRBJ2-7; possibly TRBD1 or TRBD2 for D (6 bases each). The CDR3 consists of 13 residues. The germline V and J ends were trimmed by 5 bases and 6 bases, with 14 bases remaining between them. The germline V gene encodes CDR1 MNHNS and CDR2 SASEGT. The CDR3 is CASSQGTRREQYF. CDR3 DNA sequence: TGTGCCAGCAGTCAGGGGACTCGTCGCGAGCAGTACTTC.

This clonotype was observed at least ten times. This chain uses TRBV29-1 with TRBJ1-1; a possible D gene is TRBD1 (5 bases). Germline V gene lookup returns CDR1 SQVTM and CDR2 ANQGSEA. The CDR3 totals 11 residues. Trimming pared 3 bases from V and 6 bases from J, leaving 8 bases between. The CDR3 DNA reads TGCAGCGTTGATGGGGGAGCTGAAGCTTTCTTT. The encoded protein is CSVDGGAEAFF.

This chain joins TRBV27 and TRBJ2-5, with D maybe TRBD2 (6 bases). This CDR3 has 15 amino acids. Trimming removed 1 base from V and 2 bases from J, with 11 bases in between. From germline, CDR1 is MNHEY and CDR2 SMNVEV (reference sequence). The CDR3 sequence is CASSLWGTRQETQYF. Here the CDR3 DNA reads TGTGCCAGCAGTTTATGGGGGACTCGGCAAGAGACCCAGTACTTC.

The CDR3 loop is CASSPGQLAKNIQYF. CDR3 sequence (DNA): TGTGCCAGCTCACCCGGACAGCTAGCCAAAAACATTCAGTACTTC. The V call is TRBV18, the J call TRBJ2-4; maybe TRBD1 (6 bases). The germline V and J ends were trimmed by 3 bases and 0 bases, with 9 bases remaining between them. Germline loops: CDR1 KGHSH, CDR2 LQKENI. The CDR3 is made up of 15 amino acids.

This clonotype has at least ten counts. The rearrangement links TRBV10-3 to TRBJ1-2; TRBD1 aligns across 7 bases. CDR3 length: 15 residues. The germline CDR1 and CDR2 sequences are ENHRY and SYGVKD. The ends lost 8 bases at V and 5 bases at J; junction bases unmatched: 14. CDR3 nucleotide sequence: TGTGCCATCTTGACAGGGCCTCGATCTGGGTATGGCTACACCTTC. Its protein product is CAILTGPRSGYGYTF.

This clonotype turned up a few times. The rearrangement joins TRBV4-3 to TRBJ1-1, with D possibly matching TRBD1 (6 bases). Germline lookup yields CDR1 LGHNA and CDR2 YSLEER. Deletions cut 0 bases from V and 2 bases from J, with 10 bases between. The CDR3 runs to 15 residues. The CDR3: CASSQDFRGNTEAFF. The CDR3 DNA is TGCGCCAGCAGCCAAGATTTCAGGGGAAACACTGAAGCTTTCTTT.

This clonotype appeared many times. The chain links TRBV20-1 to TRBJ2-1, with D hard to call. The V gene's germline CDR1 is DFQATT and CDR2 SNEGSKA (reference sequence). CDR3 length: 13 residues. Trimming stripped 6 bases from V and 4 bases from J, with 13 bases between. The CDR3 DNA sequence: TGCAGTGCCGACCGACAAGGGTACAATGAGCAGTTCTTC. This gives the protein CSADRQGYNEQFF.